These T cell receptor beta chains were read from a single sample in a study of technical replicates of blood from a few donors. This table comes from immunoSEQ multiplex PCR, and its TCRdb copy is limited to in-frame clones, with some not included. This sample has 75,000 to 100,000 clones, with about 95% found just once. Sequenced sample: T cells isolated from PBMCs. The source is a human donor in good health. CDR3s include the opening cysteine and the closing phenylalanine or tryptophan. A D gene is named only where the DNA matches it firmly. A row's size may be missing; if present it is once, few, many or a size class.

j_gene,d_gene,abundance,v_gene,CDR3nt,CDR3aa
TRBJ1-1,NA,NA,TRBV7-9,TGTGCCAGCAGCTCACAGGAAAAAGCTTTCTTT,CASSSQEKAFF
TRBJ2-1,NA,NA,TRBV7-9,TGTGCCAGCACCCTATTCTACAGGGTCAGCTCCTACAATGAGCAGTTCTTC,CASTLFYRVSSYNEQFF
TRBJ1-5,TRBD1,NA,TRBV29-1,TGCAGCGTTGACCAGGGGGTCAATCAGCCCCAGCATTTT,CSVDQGVNQPQHF
TRBJ2-1,NA,NA,TRBV6-1,TGTGCCAGCAGTGAAGCGCGGGTGGGTGAGCAGTTCTTC,CASSEARVGEQFF
TRBJ1-5,NA,NA,TRBV2,TGTGCCAGCAGTGAAATGAGGGAGGATACGCCCCAGCATTTT,CASSEMREDTPQHF
TRBJ2-2,NA,NA,TRBV6-1,TGTGCCAGCAGTGAACCGGGATTGAGGACCGGGGAGCTGTTTTTT,CASSEPGLRTGELFF
TRBJ2-1,NA,NA,TRBV29-1,TGCAGCGTATGGCTCTCCTACAATGAGCAGTTCTTC,CSVWLSYNEQFF
TRBJ2-7,TRBD1,NA,TRBV27,TGTGCCAGCAGCATTCGAGGGGACAGCTTCTACGAGCAGTACTTC,CASSIRGDSFYEQYF
TRBJ2-5,NA,NA,TRBV30,TGTGCCTGGAGTGTACTTGCCCAAGAGACCCAGTACTTC,CAWSVLAQETQYF
TRBJ2-1,NA,NA,TRBV11-2,TGTGCCAGCAGCCCCACGGGGTGGCCCTCCTACAATGAGCAGTTCTTC,CASSPTGWPSYNEQFF
TRBJ2-5,TRBD2,NA,TRBV9,TGTGCCAGCAGCCCCACCTTGAGGCGGGAGTGGCAAGAGACCCAGTACTTC,CASSPTLRREWQETQYF
TRBJ2-1,TRBD2,NA,TRBV7-9,TGTGCCAGCAGCGCACCTACGGGGACTAGCGGGAATCAAGAGGATGAGCAGTTCTTC,CASSAPTGTSGNQEDEQFF
TRBJ2-7,TRBD2,NA,TRBV11-2,TGTGCCAGCAGCTTCGGGAGGACCTACGAGCAGTACTTC,CASSFGRTYEQYF
TRBJ2-1,NA,once,TRBV19,TGTGCCAGTAGTAGTTGGGGGGTTAATGAGCAGTTCTTC,CASSSWGVNEQFF
TRBJ2-1,NA,NA,TRBV4-1,TGCGCCAGCAGCCAACCCGCGGGCTCCTACAATGAGCAGTTCTTC,CASSQPAGSYNEQFF
TRBJ2-7,TRBD1,once,TRBV15,TGTGCCACCAGCAGAAACCGGGACAGGGCTCGGGAGCAGTACTTC,CATSRNRDRAREQYF